Each of the 3 T cell receptor beta chains below was sequenced from the same sample in a study of cytomegalovirus exposure and HLA in healthy donors (dated 2017 in TCRdb). Library generation was performed with the immunoSEQ multiplex PCR assay. A mixture of 60 forward primers for TCR Vbeta segments and 13 reverse primers for TCR Jbeta segments was used in the multiplex PCR. TCRdb carries this immuneACCESS record with in-frame sequences only. Its versions omit some clonotypes, under half of them owing to an unresolved V gene in the studies checked, with the rest unexplained. The table for this sample lists 150,000 or so clones; around four fifths of them were counted only once. Clones ranked in the top ten supply 1.3% of the sample. The sample was PBMCs. These receptors were taken from a man under 40 in good health and CMV-seronegative.

This rearrangement joins TRBV30 to TRBJ1-2; D ambiguous. Germline V CDR1 and CDR2: GTSNPN, SVGIG (reference sequence). The CDR3 extends over 14 amino acids. The ends were cut back, 2 bases at V and 1 base at J, with 11 bases in the middle. The DNA for the CDR3 is TGTGCCTGGAGTCCCTGGCGACTTAACTATGGCTACACCTTC. This translates into CAWSPWRLNYGYTF.

The chain carries TRBV19 and TRBJ2-7; a weak D match, TRBD1 (5 bases). The V gene lost 4 bases and the J gene lost 2 bases, with 15 bases spanning the gap. Germline V gene sequence: CDR1 LNHDA, CDR2 SQIVND (reference sequence). The CDR3 is 15 amino acids. The CDR3 reads CASSSDRAPTYEQYF. CDR3 coding DNA: TGTGCCAGTAGTAGCGACAGAGCCCCCACCTACGAGCAGTACTTC.

V and J are TRBV4-1 and TRBJ1-2; 9 nucleotides align to TRBD1. J was trimmed by 5 bases and V by 1 base; bases with no gene match: 8. The CDR3 has 16 residues. Germline values: CDR1 MGHRA, CDR2 YSYEKL. CDR3 DNA sequence: TGCGCCAGCAGCCAAGGGACAGGGGCGAGGAAATATGGCTACACCTTC. Its protein product is CASSQGTGARKYGYTF.